These T cell receptor beta chains were read from a single sample in a study of blood T cell repertoires in COVID-19. Method: immunoSEQ multiplex PCR; TCRdb's copy keeps in-frame clones and lacks some. The sample yields under 400,000 clones, approximately 83% seen once. The sequenced material came from PBMCs or T cells enriched from blood (not recorded which). The origin of the receptors is a woman in her thirties or forties with acute COVID-19. Both conserved end residues are part of each CDR3. The D gene is left open where the match is weak. The size of a clone is reported for some rows only, either as once, few or many, or as a class for expanded clones.

J	D	V	size	DNA	CDR3
TRBJ1-2	TRBD1	TRBV3-1/TRBV3-2	-	TGTGCCAGCAGCTCCCGGGACAGGGTCTATGGCTACACCTTC	CASSSRDRVYGYTF
TRBJ1-5	TRBD1	TRBV19	-	TGTGCCACCACGAAGACAGGGGGCCAGCCCCAGCATTTT	CATTKTGGQPQHF
TRBJ2-2	TRBD1	TRBV19	-	TGTGCCACCCCCATCACAGGGGGCGGTCACACCGGGGAGCTGTTTTTT	CATPITGGGHTGELFF
TRBJ1-4	-	TRBV5-1	-	TGCGCCAGCAGCTTGGCCAGGAATGAAAAACTGTTTTTT	CASSLARNEKLFF
TRBJ1-1	TRBD1	TRBV11-3	-	TGTGCCAGCAGCCAGACAGGGGGAAAAGCTTTCTTT	CASSQTGGKAFF
TRBJ2-1	TRBD1	TRBV28	-	TGTGCCAGCAGTTTGGGGACAGGGGCGATCGGGGCCTACAATGAGCAGTTCTTC	CASSLGTGAIGAYNEQFF
TRBJ1-5	-	TRBV5-1	-	TGCGCCAGCAGCTTGGAAGCAGGGAAGAATCAGCCCCAGCATTTT	CASSLEAGKNQPQHF
TRBJ2-7	TRBD2	TRBV2	-	TGTGCCAAGGGGGGACTAGCGCTCGGCGGGCCCTACGAGCAGTACTTC	CAKGGLALGGPYEQYF
TRBJ2-1	TRBD2	TRBV5-4	-	TGTGCCAGCAGCCCAACCTTACGACTAGCGAGTTCCTACAATGAGCAGTTCTTC	CASSPTLRLASSYNEQFF
TRBJ1-2	-	TRBV28	-	TGTGCCAGCAGGTTACAGGGAACCCCCTTCTATGGCTACACCTTC	CASRLQGTPFYGYTF
TRBJ2-1	-	TRBV19	-	TGTGCCAGTAGTAGGGCGGGATGGGATGAGCAGTTCTTC	CASSRAGWDEQFF
TRBJ2-2	TRBD1	TRBV7-2	-	TGTGCCAGCAGCAAAAGGACAGGGGGCAACGGGGAGCTGTTTTTT	CASSKRTGGNGELFF
TRBJ2-1	-	TRBV29-1	-	TGCAGCGTTAGCCAGCGGGCTTCTTACAATGAGCAGTTCTTC	CSVSQRASYNEQFF
TRBJ1-1	-	TRBV18	-	TGTGCCAGCTCGCGGACAGCTGAGAACACTGAAGCTTTCTTT	CASSRTAENTEAFF
TRBJ2-5	-	TRBV29-1	-	TGCAGCGTTGAGATTGTAGGGGGGGGGCCAGAGGAGACCCAGTACTTC	CSVEIVGGGPEETQYF
TRBJ2-5	-	TRBV6-5	-	TGTGCCAGCAGTTACGGGCCAATGCAAGAGACCCAGTACTTC	CASSYGPMQETQYF
TRBJ2-2	-	TRBV10-3	-	TGTGCCATCAGTGAGTCGACTCCCACCGGGGAGCTGTTTTTT	CAISESTPTGELFF
TRBJ2-7	-	TRBV10-3	-	TGTGCCATCAGTGACTCGAGAACAGACTACGAGCAGTACTTC	CAISDSRTDYEQYF
TRBJ2-2	-	TRBV14	-	TGTGCCAGCAGCCGGGGGGGGCGCGGGGAGCTGTTTTTT	CASSRGGRGELFF
TRBJ2-1	-	TRBV9	-	TGTGCCAGCAGCGTAAGGCAGGTCGACAATGAGCAGTTCTTC	CASSVRQVDNEQFF
TRBJ2-3	-	TRBV13	-	TGTGCCAGCAGTAAGGTCGGGGTGACCACAGATACGCAGTATTTT	CASSKVGVTTDTQYF
TRBJ1-6	-	TRBV6-5	-	TGTGCCAGCAGTCCAGGGGTGTCCTATAATTCACCCCTCCACTTT	CASSPGVSYNSPLHF
TRBJ1-1	-	TRBV4-1	-	TGCGCCAGCAGCCAATCCTCTGAAGCTTTCTTT	CASSQSSEAFF
TRBJ2-5	-	TRBV5-4	-	TGTGCCAGCAGCCCAACAGGGAAAGAGACCCAGTACTTC	CASSPTGKETQYF
TRBJ2-5	-	TRBV9	-	TGTGCCAGCAGCTCAGGGCAAGAGACCCAGTACTTC	CASSSGQETQYF
TRBJ2-1	-	TRBV18	-	TGTGCCAGCTCACGTGACACAGCCTACAATGAGCAGTTCTTC	CASSRDTAYNEQFF
TRBJ2-2	TRBD1	TRBV18	-	TGTGCCAGCTCAGTCAGACAGGGATCGAGCACCGGGGAGCTGTTTTTT	CASSVRQGSSTGELFF
TRBJ1-3	-	TRBV11-2	-	TGTGCCAGCAGCTTAGGGCATACAGGGTCTGGAAACACCATATATTTT	CASSLGHTGSGNTIYF
TRBJ1-2	TRBD1	TRBV6-5	-	TGTGCCAGCAGTTACTCGGGACAGAATTGGGGCTACACCTTC	CASSYSGQNWGYTF
TRBJ1-4	-	TRBV9	-	TGTGCCAGCAGCGCGCAAGAGAGTGGGTCAGGGGAAGAAAAACTGTTTTTT	CASSAQESGSGEEKLFF
TRBJ2-1	-	TRBV27	-	TGTGCCAGCAGTTCCAATAGCCCAGGGAAGCAGTTCTTC	CASSSNSPGKQFF
TRBJ1-2	TRBD1	TRBV9	-	TGTGCCAGCAGCCTAGGACAGGGGCCCTATGGCTACACCTTC	CASSLGQGPYGYTF
TRBJ1-4	-	TRBV6-1	-	TGTGCCAGCAGTGAAGATTACAAAGGAGGTAAACTGTTTTTT	CASSEDYKGGKLFF
TRBJ2-1	-	TRBV4-2	few	TGTGCCAGCAGCCAAGAAGTGGGACTTTACAATGAGCAGTTCTTC	CASSQEVGLYNEQFF
TRBJ1-4	TRBD1	TRBV28	many	TGTGCCAGCAGTCCCGGACAGGCAACTAATGAAAAACTGTTTTTT	CASSPGQATNEKLFF